This TCR beta chain was identified in a study of T-cell memory formation after mild COVID-19. From the 5' RACE reads, TCRdb called clonotypes with MiXCR, one entry per CDR3 protein. The profile shows a few hundred thousand distinct CDR3 sequences, about a sixth of them singletons. Study outcomes and limitations: The study found contracting CD4+ clones mainly in CM and EM and contracting CD8+ clones in EMRA.

This clonotype showed up just a few times. Its antigen is undetermined. The ends were cut back, 6 bases at V and 0 bases at J, with 11 bases in the middle. The CDR3 has 14 amino acids. The sample was PBMCs or a T cell subset sorted from them (not recorded which). This receptor was taken from a man between 18 and 35 years old who had mild COVID-19 (a few samples of this study predate the infection). Cell type and time point are not known. The rearrangement links TRBV12-3 or TRBV12-4 to TRBJ1-1, with D possibly matching TRBD1 (6 bases). CDR3 DNA: TGTGCCAGCAGAGGTAACAGGGTGAACACTGAAGCTTTCTTT. This sequence encodes CASRGNRVNTEAFF.